One and the same sample provided the 21 T cell receptor beta chains below, sequenced in a study of T cell repertoires in cytomegalovirus infection. For these TCRs, the target antigens are not known. TCRdb processed the reads anew with MiXCR; each CDR3 protein has one entry. The sample has 75,000 to 95,000 distinct CDR3 sequences; 45% to 55% are singletons. Material: CD8+ T cells from cultured PBMCs, obtained from culture after CMV antigen stimulation. All receptors come from a human donor in good health (CMV status not recorded). Some clones in this sample may be carry-over from other donors' samples.

This clonotype was counted only a few times. The genes are TRBV4-1 and TRBJ1-1; weak D call: TRBD1 (6 bases). The CDR3 contains 13 residues. The V end lost 4 bases, the J end lost 0 bases, and 6 bases lay between the germline ends. CDR1 is MGHRA, CDR2 YSYEKL, per germline. The CDR3 here is CASSRTVNTEAFF. CDR3 DNA sequence: TGCGCCAGCAGCCGGACAGTGAACACTGAAGCTTTCTTT.

Many counts were recorded for this clonotype. V and J are TRBV7-2 and TRBJ1-5; TRBD1 is a possible D gene (5 bases). The CDR3 has 17 residues. The germline gives CDR1 SGHTA, CDR2 FQGNSA. V was pared by 0 bases and J by 1 base, with 13 bases between. The CDR3 here is CASSLATGKGSNQPQHF. In nucleotides, the CDR3 is TGTGCCAGCAGCTTAGCGACCGGAAAGGGGAGCAATCAGCCCCAGCATTTT.

This clonotype showed up just a few times. The chain combines TRBV12-3 or TRBV12-4 with TRBJ2-7; TRBD2 aligns across 10 bases. V dropped 5 bases and J dropped 7; count of bases not matched to a gene: 11. CDR3 size: 15 residues. The CDR3 here is CASSTRLAGTSEQYF. In nucleotides, the CDR3 is TGTGCCAGCAGTACAAGACTAGCGGGCACTTCGGAGCAGTACTTC.

This rearrangement joins TRBV24-1 to TRBJ2-5; 12 positions match TRBD2. Trimming cost V 4 bases and J 4 bases; bases outside gene matches: 6. The germline V gene encodes CDR1 KGHDR and CDR2 SFDVKD. The CDR3 contains 16 residues. The CDR3 spells CATSEKLAGGRETQYF. CDR3 DNA sequence: TGTGCCACCAGTGAAAAACTAGCGGGAGGCAGAGAGACCCAGTACTTC.

This chain uses TRBV4-1 with TRBJ2-6; D not resolved. The germline V gene has CDR1 MGHRA and CDR2 YSYEKL. Between the trimmed V and J ends, which lost 0 bases and 2 bases, there was a span of 8 bases. The CDR3 sequence is 16 residues long. DNA for the CDR3: TGCGCCAGCAGCCAAGATTCCGCAGCTGGGGCCAACGTCCTGACTTTC. It is translated as CASSQDSAAGANVLTF.

This clonotype has a handful of counts. The chain is built from TRBV7-9 and TRBJ1-3; the D is unclear. V lost 7 bases and J 0 bases, leaving 16 bases between the germline ends. CDR1 and CDR2 (germline): SEHNR, FQNEAQ (reference sequence). The CDR3 has 16 amino acids. CDR3 coding DNA: TGTGCCAGCAACCTTCGTGGCGGAAACTCTGGAAACACCATATATTTT. This gives the protein CASNLRGGNSGNTIYF.

This clonotype was seen a handful of times. The chain has TRBV7-8 and TRBJ2-1, with 8 bases that match TRBD2. This CDR3 contains 20 residues. Germline loops: CDR1 SGHVS, CDR2 FQNEAQ. Trimming took 1 base from V and 1 from J; bases not matched to a gene: 15. The CDR3 reads CASSLGRPAGVTISYNEQFF. DNA for the CDR3: TGTGCCAGCAGCTTAGGCCGGCCAGCGGGAGTAACCATTTCCTACAATGAGCAGTTCTTC.

The chain uses TRBV4-1 and TRBJ1-5; the D is unclear. CDR1 and CDR2 (germline): MGHRA, YSYEKL. This CDR3 region has 15 residues. The V and J ends lost 0 bases and 4 bases respectively, with 10 bases between them. In nucleotides, the CDR3 is TGCGCCAGCAGCCAAGATAGATCAGAAAATCAGCCCCAGCATTTT. It encodes CASSQDRSENQPQHF.

This clonotype was picked up many times. This chain joins TRBV4-1 and TRBJ1-6; 8 nucleotides line up with TRBD1. The CDR3 is 16 residues long. With 3 bases clipped from V and 6 bases from J, the junction kept 7 bases outside the gene matches. The V gene's germline CDR1 is MGHRA and CDR2 YSYEKL. The CDR3 region has the DNA TGCGCCAGCAGCCACGGACAGGGTATGGGTAATTCACCCCTCCACTTT. This codes for CASSHGQGMGNSPLHF.

The V and J genes are TRBV27 and TRBJ1-1, with TRBD1 matching 9 bases. This CDR3 is 17 amino acids long. CDR1 is MNHEY and CDR2 is SMNVEV in the germline V gene (reference sequence). The junction had 8 bases not matched to a gene; V was cut back by 2 bases and J by 1 base. The CDR3: CASSLRPGQGTNTEAFF. The CDR3 bases are TGTGCCAGCAGTTTACGCCCGGGACAGGGAACGAACACTGAAGCTTTCTTT.

This clonotype was seen a handful of times. The CDR3 region is CASSLGLNEKLFF. In nucleotides, the CDR3 is TGTGCCAGCAGCTTGGGTCTTAATGAAAAACTGTTTTTT. The chain couples TRBV7-9 to TRBJ1-4; D not resolved. Trimming cost V 3 bases and J 4 bases, with 6 bases left between them. The CDR3 is 13 amino acids. Per the germline V gene, CDR1 is SEHNR and CDR2 is FQNEAQ (reference sequence).

This clonotype was observed a handful of times. The chain is built from TRBV7-3 and TRBJ2-7; 8 nucleotides agree with TRBD1. CDR1 is SGHTA and CDR2 is FQGTGA in the germline V gene. The V gene end was trimmed by 6 bases and the J gene end by 7 bases; junction bases not matched to a gene: 11. The CDR3 is 14 residues long. The DNA for the CDR3 is TGTGCCAGCAGTAGGGGACAGGCTTCGGGAGAGCAGTACTTC. It is translated as CASSRGQASGEQYF.

J is TRBJ2-5 and V is TRBV6-2 or TRBV6-3; D possibly matches TRBD1 or TRBD2 (5 bases each). Deletions cut 7 bases from V and 5 bases from J, with 14 bases between. The germline CDR1 and CDR2 sequences are MNHEY and SVGEGT. This CDR3 region has 13 residues. The CDR3 bases are TGTGCCAGCACGGGGCTACACAGGGAGACCCAGTACTTC. It translates to CASTGLHRETQYF.

The J gene is TRBJ2-1, the V gene TRBV12-5; D remains unclear. The germline V gene encodes CDR1 LGHNT and CDR2 FRNRAP. CDR3 length equals 18 residues. V lost 4 bases to trimming and J lost 0 bases, with 19 bases between them. The CDR3 loop reads CASGSRAESLNSYNEQFF. In DNA form, the CDR3 reads TGTGCTAGTGGTTCCCGGGCGGAGTCCCTCAACTCCTACAATGAGCAGTTCTTC. Looking up the rest from reference TRBV12-5 and TRBJ2-1 gives the full variable domain: DARVTQTPRHKVTEMGQEVTMRCQPILGHNTVFWYRQTMMQGLELLAYFRNRAPLDDSGMPKDRFSAEMPDATLATLKIQPSEPRDSAVYFCASGSRAESLNSYNEQFFGPGTRLTVL.

The chain joins TRBV7-6 to TRBJ2-2, with no clear D. This CDR3 spans 14 amino acids. V shed 5 bases and J shed 1 base, with 8 bases lying between them. Germline V gives CDR1 SGHVS, CDR2 FNYEAQ. CDR3 DNA sequence: TGTGCCAGCAGCCCCCGCGAGAACACCGGGGAGCTGTTTTTT. This sequence encodes CASSPRENTGELFF.

This clonotype was recorded a few times. The chain carries TRBV4-1 and TRBJ2-1; TRBD1 aligns across 8 bases. V dropped 4 bases and J dropped 6; count of bases not matched to a gene: 11. The CDR3 runs 16 residues. Germline CDR1 is MGHRA and CDR2 is YSYEKL. The CDR3 nucleotides read TGCGCCAGCAGCCCACTCGGACAGGGTGCGGCCAATGAGCAGTTCTTC. Translating gives CASSPLGQGAANEQFF.

This clonotype appeared a few times. The CDR3 sequence: CASSSVDFSNEQFF. As DNA, the CDR3 is TGTGCCAGCAGCTCCGTTGACTTCAGCAATGAGCAGTTCTTC. The V gene is TRBV7-8, the J gene TRBJ2-1; D unresolved. Germline CDR1 and CDR2: SGHVS and FQNEAQ. This CDR3 comprises 14 residues. Trimming took 4 bases from V and 6 from J, leaving 13 bases between them.

This chain connects TRBV20-1 to TRBJ1-3; 9 positions agree with TRBD1. Germline lookup yields CDR1 DFQATT and CDR2 SNEGSKA (reference sequence). This CDR3 is 16 amino acids long. The trim removed 0 bases at V and 4 bases at J, leaving 7 bases unmatched. CDR3 loop: CSARDGQGSQGNTIYF. The CDR3, as DNA: TGCAGTGCTAGAGATGGACAGGGGTCGCAAGGAAACACCATATATTTT.

This clonotype was seen a handful of times. This chain connects TRBV28 to TRBJ2-7; 10 bases fit TRBD2. Germline V gene data show CDR1 as MDHEN and CDR2 as SYDVKM. The CDR3 covers 15 residues. J gave up 4 bases and V 4 bases, and 7 bases lay outside the gene matches. The chain's CDR3 is CASSSEREGLYEQYF. The DNA for the CDR3 is TGTGCCAGCAGTTCTGAGCGGGAGGGCCTTTACGAGCAGTACTTC.

The chain joins TRBV10-3 to TRBJ2-7; D remains ambiguous. Germline V gene sequence: CDR1 ENHRY, CDR2 SYGVKD. The CDR3 runs to 17 residues. The V gene lost 0 bases and the J gene lost 0 bases, with 15 bases spanning the gap. The CDR3 DNA follows: TGTGCCATCAGTGAGTCGGGTATTGGGCTGAGCTCCTACGAGCAGTACTTC. Translating it yields CAISESGIGLSSYEQYF.

The CDR3 DNA sequence: TGTGCCAGCAGCTTCGGAGAGGTCCAGTACTTC. This codes for CASSFGEVQYF. The genes are TRBV12-3 or TRBV12-4 and TRBJ2-5; D gene uncertain. V shed 6 bases and J shed 10 bases, with 12 bases lying between them. The CDR3 extends over 11 amino acids.